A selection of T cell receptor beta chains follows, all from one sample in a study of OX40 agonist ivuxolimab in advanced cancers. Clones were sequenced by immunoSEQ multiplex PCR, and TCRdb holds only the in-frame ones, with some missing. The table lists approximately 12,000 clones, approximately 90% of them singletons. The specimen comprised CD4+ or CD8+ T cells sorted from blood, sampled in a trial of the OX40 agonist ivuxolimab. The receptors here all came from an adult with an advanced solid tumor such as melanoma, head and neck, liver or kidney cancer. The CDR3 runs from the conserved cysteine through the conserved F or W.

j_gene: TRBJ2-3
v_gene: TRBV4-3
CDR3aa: CASSQERGSGRAVRDTQYF

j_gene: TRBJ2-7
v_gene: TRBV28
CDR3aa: CASPSHHPPYEQYF

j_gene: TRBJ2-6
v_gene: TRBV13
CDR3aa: CASSLGSVGSGANVLTF

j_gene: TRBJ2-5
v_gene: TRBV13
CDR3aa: CASSQTRDLAGVETQYF

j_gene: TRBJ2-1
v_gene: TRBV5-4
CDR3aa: CASSLALLSYNEQFF

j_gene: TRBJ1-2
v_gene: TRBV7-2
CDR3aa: CASSLVPGATYGYTF

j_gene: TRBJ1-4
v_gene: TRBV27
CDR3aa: CASSSLLNEKLFF

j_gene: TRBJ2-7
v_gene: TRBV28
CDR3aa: CASSFVGTAASYEQYF

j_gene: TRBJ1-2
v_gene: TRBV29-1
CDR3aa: CSVDDRTGRYYGYTF

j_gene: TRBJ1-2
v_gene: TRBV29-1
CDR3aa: CSVEDFRARDYGYTF

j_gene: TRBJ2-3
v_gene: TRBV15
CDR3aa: CATSRPRDKNTDTQYF

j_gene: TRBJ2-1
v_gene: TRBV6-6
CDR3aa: CASSYGSGTKQFF

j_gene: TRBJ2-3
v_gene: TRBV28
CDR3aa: CASSFPGPELYF

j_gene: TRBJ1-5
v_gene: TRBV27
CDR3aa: CASSLRGAVQPQHF

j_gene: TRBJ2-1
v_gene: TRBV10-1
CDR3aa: CASSAGQINEQFF

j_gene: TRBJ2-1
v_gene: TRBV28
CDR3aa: CASSSGGATSYNEQFF

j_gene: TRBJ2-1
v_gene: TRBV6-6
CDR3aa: CASTYGTSGRVNEQFF

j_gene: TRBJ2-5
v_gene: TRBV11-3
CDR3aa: CASSLNTGGVKGETQYF

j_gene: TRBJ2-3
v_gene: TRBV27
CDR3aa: CASSLIAGGPADTQYF

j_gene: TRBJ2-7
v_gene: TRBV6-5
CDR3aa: CAASRSIGMYEQYF

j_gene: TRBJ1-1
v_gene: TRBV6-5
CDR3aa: CASSEAKYTEAFF

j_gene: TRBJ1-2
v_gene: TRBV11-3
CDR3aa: CASSLVGPNYGYTF

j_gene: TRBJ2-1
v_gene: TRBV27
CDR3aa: CASSLSIYNEQFF

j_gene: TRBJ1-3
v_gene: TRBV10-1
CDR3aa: CASSDGQGTGNTIYF

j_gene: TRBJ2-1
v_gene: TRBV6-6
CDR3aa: CASSYGVSAYNEQFF

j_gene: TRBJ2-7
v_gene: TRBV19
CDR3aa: CASSGAGAYEQYF

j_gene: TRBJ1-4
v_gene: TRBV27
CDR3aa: CASSKQGDEKLFF

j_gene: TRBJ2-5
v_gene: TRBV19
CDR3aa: CASSIGQGNQETQYF

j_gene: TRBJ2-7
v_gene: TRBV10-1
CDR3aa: CASSEVFQGYEQYF

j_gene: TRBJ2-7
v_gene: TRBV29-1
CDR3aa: CSVEVPGTSYEQYF

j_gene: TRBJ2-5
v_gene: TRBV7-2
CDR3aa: CASSPWDRDKETQYF

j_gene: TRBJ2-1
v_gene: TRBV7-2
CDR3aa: CASNLIHGTYNEQFF

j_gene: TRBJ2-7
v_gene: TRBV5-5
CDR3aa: CASSWGPGGYEQYF

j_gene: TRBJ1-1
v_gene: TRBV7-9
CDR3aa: CASSLGGTGIMNTEAFF

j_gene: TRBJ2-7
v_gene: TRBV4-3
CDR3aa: CASSQADVDPSYEQYF

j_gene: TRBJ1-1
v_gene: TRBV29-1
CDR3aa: CSAKPGGNTEAFF

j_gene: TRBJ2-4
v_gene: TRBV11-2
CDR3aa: CASSLVAGGDIQYF

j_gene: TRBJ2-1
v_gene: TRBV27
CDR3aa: CASSQGLAGDEQFF

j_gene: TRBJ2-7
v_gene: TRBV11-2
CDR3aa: CASSQGTSGRIPEQYF

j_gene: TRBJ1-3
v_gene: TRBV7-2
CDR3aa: CASSLRRSTGHSGNTIYF

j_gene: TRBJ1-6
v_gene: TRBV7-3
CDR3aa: CASSLGTGGYNSPLHF

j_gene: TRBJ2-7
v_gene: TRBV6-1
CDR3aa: CASSEAGGTSYEQYF

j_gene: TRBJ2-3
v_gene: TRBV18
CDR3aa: CASSSTPGQTDTQYF

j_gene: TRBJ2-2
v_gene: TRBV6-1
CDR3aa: CASSEITGELFF

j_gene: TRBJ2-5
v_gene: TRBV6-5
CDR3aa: CASTSSPGLQETQYF

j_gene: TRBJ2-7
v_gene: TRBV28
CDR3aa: CASRLYKTLAPSSYEQYF